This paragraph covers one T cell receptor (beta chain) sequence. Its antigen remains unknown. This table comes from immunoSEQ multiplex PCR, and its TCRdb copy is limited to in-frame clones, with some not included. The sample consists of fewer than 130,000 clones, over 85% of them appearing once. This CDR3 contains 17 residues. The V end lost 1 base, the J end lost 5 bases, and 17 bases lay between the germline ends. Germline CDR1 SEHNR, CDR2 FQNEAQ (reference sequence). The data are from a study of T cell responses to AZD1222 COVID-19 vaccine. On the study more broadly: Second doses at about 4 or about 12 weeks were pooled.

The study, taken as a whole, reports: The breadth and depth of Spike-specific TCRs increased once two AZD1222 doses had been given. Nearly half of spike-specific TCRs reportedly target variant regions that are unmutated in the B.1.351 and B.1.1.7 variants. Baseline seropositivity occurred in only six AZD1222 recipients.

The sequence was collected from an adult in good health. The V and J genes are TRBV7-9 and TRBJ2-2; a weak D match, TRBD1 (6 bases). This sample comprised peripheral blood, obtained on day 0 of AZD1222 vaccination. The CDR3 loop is CASSLDGGIRPTGELFF. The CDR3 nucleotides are TGTGCCAGCAGCTTAGATGGGGGCATACGACCGACCGGGGAGCTGTTTTTT.